This is a list of T cell receptor beta chains from one sample in a study of blood T cells in healthy people across ages. TCRdb processed the 5' RACE reads anew with MiXCR; each CDR3 protein has one entry. The table shows some 760,000 distinct CDR3 sequences, with 20% to 25% occurring only once. These data also featured in a second study, about T cells of mothers and their children.

The sample comprised blood. The receptors were sampled from a boy aged 5-17 years in good health. The CDR3 runs from the conserved cysteine through the conserved F or W. A D gene is named only where the DNA matches it firmly. Not all rows give a size; the values are once, few, many and, for expanded clones, a class.

v_gene: TRBV6-2/TRBV6-3
len: 13
d_gene: .
abundance: few
j_gene: TRBJ2-1
CDR3aa: CASSLDPFNEQFF
CDR3nt: TGTGCCAGTAGTTTGGACCCCTTTAATGAGCAGTTCTTC

v_gene: TRBV6-2/TRBV6-3
len: 14
d_gene: .
abundance: .
j_gene: TRBJ2-2
CDR3aa: CASSYRDDAGELFF
CDR3nt: TGTGCCAGCAGTTACAGGGATGACGCCGGGGAGCTGTTTTTT

v_gene: TRBV20-1
len: 13
d_gene: .
abundance: few
j_gene: TRBJ2-1
CDR3aa: CSAESPSHNEQFF
CDR3nt: TGCAGTGCTGAGTCCCCAAGTCACAATGAGCAGTTCTTC

v_gene: TRBV7-8
len: 12
d_gene: .
abundance: .
j_gene: TRBJ2-1
CDR3aa: CASSPALPEQFF
CDR3nt: TGTGCCAGCAGCCCCGCCCTACCAGAGCAGTTCTTC

v_gene: TRBV12-3/TRBV12-4
len: 14
d_gene: .
abundance: .
j_gene: TRBJ2-1
CDR3aa: CASTPTDRNNEQFF
CDR3nt: TGTGCCAGCACCCCTACAGACCGAAACAATGAGCAGTTCTTC

v_gene: TRBV7-9
len: 16
d_gene: TRBD2
abundance: .
j_gene: TRBJ2-7
CDR3aa: CASSSGPTSGRGEQYF
CDR3nt: TGTGCCAGCAGCTCCGGCCCTACTAGCGGGAGGGGCGAGCAGTACTTC

v_gene: TRBV4-3
len: 14
d_gene: TRBD1
abundance: few
j_gene: TRBJ2-1
CDR3aa: CASSPRQGGNEQFF
CDR3nt: TGCGCCAGCAGTCCGAGACAGGGTGGCAATGAGCAGTTCTTC

v_gene: TRBV20-1
len: 15
d_gene: .
abundance: .
j_gene: TRBJ2-5
CDR3aa: CSARDRRNGQETQYF
CDR3nt: TGCAGTGCTAGAGATAGGAGGAATGGGCAAGAGACCCAGTACTTC

v_gene: TRBV28
len: 15
d_gene: .
abundance: .
j_gene: TRBJ1-3
CDR3aa: CASSPHARSGNTIYF
CDR3nt: TGTGCCAGCAGTCCCCACGCCCGCTCTGGAAACACCATATATTTT

v_gene: TRBV20-1
len: 15
d_gene: .
abundance: .
j_gene: TRBJ2-1
CDR3aa: CSARDLGDSYNEQFF
CDR3nt: TGCAGTGCTAGAGATCTCGGTGACTCCTACAATGAGCAGTTCTTC

v_gene: TRBV9
len: 15
d_gene: .
abundance: .
j_gene: TRBJ1-1
CDR3aa: CASSVGFAPVEEAFF
CDR3nt: TGTGCCAGCAGCGTAGGTTTTGCGCCAGTAGAAGAAGCTTTCTTT

v_gene: TRBV24-1
len: 16
d_gene: TRBD2
abundance: .
j_gene: TRBJ2-1
CDR3aa: CATSEKERGAYNEQFF
CDR3nt: TGTGCCACCAGTGAAAAAGAGCGGGGGGCCTACAATGAGCAGTTCTTC

v_gene: TRBV3-1
len: 15
d_gene: TRBD2
abundance: few
j_gene: TRBJ2-7
CDR3aa: CASSPGLAGVRRQYF
CDR3nt: TGTGCCAGCAGCCCCGGACTAGCGGGAGTTAGGCGGCAGTACTTC

v_gene: TRBV4-1
len: 15
d_gene: .
abundance: few
j_gene: TRBJ1-1
CDR3aa: CASSQAPTVNTEAFF
CDR3nt: TGCGCCAGCAGCCAGGCACCTACAGTGAACACTGAAGCTTTCTTT

v_gene: TRBV6-2/TRBV6-3
len: 12
d_gene: .
abundance: .
j_gene: TRBJ2-1
CDR3aa: CASSAGVRYEFF
CDR3nt: TGTGCCAGCAGTGCCGGAGTAAGATACGAGTTCTTC

v_gene: TRBV4-3
len: 16
d_gene: .
abundance: few
j_gene: TRBJ2-3
CDR3aa: CASSQSAGTTPDTQYF
CDR3nt: TGCGCCAGCAGCCAAAGCGCCGGGACAACACCCGATACGCAGTATTTT

v_gene: TRBV7-9
len: 14
d_gene: .
abundance: few
j_gene: TRBJ2-7
CDR3aa: CASSMDGDSYEQYF
CDR3nt: TGTGCCAGCAGCATGGACGGAGACTCCTACGAGCAGTACTTC

v_gene: TRBV10-3
len: 15
d_gene: .
abundance: .
j_gene: TRBJ2-5
CDR3aa: CATQGGNRFQETQYF
CDR3nt: TGTGCCACCCAGGGGGGAAACAGGTTCCAAGAGACCCAGTACTTC

v_gene: TRBV7-9
len: 14
d_gene: .
abundance: .
j_gene: TRBJ2-1
CDR3aa: CASSFELAGGEQFF
CDR3nt: TGTGCCAGCAGCTTTGAACTAGCCGGAGGTGAGCAGTTCTTC

v_gene: TRBV3-1
len: 14
d_gene: .
abundance: few
j_gene: TRBJ1-1
CDR3aa: CASSQGIGDTEAFF
CDR3nt: TGTGCCAGCAGCCAGGGGATAGGGGACACTGAAGCTTTCTTT

v_gene: TRBV5-1
len: 10
d_gene: .
abundance: few
j_gene: TRBJ1-5
CDR3aa: CASTDQPQHF
CDR3nt: TGCGCCAGCACGGATCAGCCCCAGCATTTT

v_gene: TRBV29-1
len: 14
d_gene: .
abundance: .
j_gene: TRBJ2-1
CDR3aa: CSSIGRGDGNEQFF
CDR3nt: TGCAGCTCCATAGGACGTGGGGACGGCAATGAGCAGTTCTTC

v_gene: TRBV5-1
len: 16
d_gene: .
abundance: .
j_gene: TRBJ1-1
CDR3aa: CASSRASQDMNTEAFF
CDR3nt: TGCGCCAGCAGCCGGGCTTCCCAGGACATGAACACTGAAGCTTTCTTT

v_gene: TRBV20-1
len: 10
d_gene: .
abundance: few
j_gene: TRBJ2-7
CDR3aa: CSAFNYEQYF
CDR3nt: TGCAGTGCTTTTAACTACGAGCAGTACTTC

v_gene: TRBV9
len: 14
d_gene: TRBD1
abundance: few
j_gene: TRBJ1-6
CDR3aa: CASSVDRGDSPLHF
CDR3nt: TGTGCCAGCAGCGTAGACAGGGGGGATTCACCCCTCCACTTT

v_gene: TRBV27
len: 19
d_gene: TRBD2
abundance: .
j_gene: TRBJ2-5
CDR3aa: CASSLVWFGLAGGQETQYF
CDR3nt: TGTGCCAGCAGTTTAGTTTGGTTTGGGCTAGCGGGGGGCCAAGAGACCCAGTACTTC

v_gene: TRBV12-3/TRBV12-4
len: 14
d_gene: TRBD1
abundance: .
j_gene: TRBJ1-1
CDR3aa: CASSDYRGRTEAFF
CDR3nt: TGTGCCAGCAGCGACTACAGGGGGCGAACTGAAGCTTTCTTT

v_gene: TRBV12-3/TRBV12-4
len: 14
d_gene: TRBD2
abundance: few
j_gene: TRBJ2-5
CDR3aa: CASSFPGGLETQYF
CDR3nt: TGTGCCAGCAGTTTTCCGGGGGGGCTCGAGACCCAGTACTTC

v_gene: TRBV20-1
len: 16
d_gene: .
abundance: few
j_gene: TRBJ2-6
CDR3aa: CSARESRDLGANVLTF
CDR3nt: TGCAGTGCCCGAGAGAGTCGGGACTTGGGGGCCAACGTCCTGACTTTC

v_gene: TRBV12-3/TRBV12-4
len: 16
d_gene: TRBD2
abundance: .
j_gene: TRBJ2-7
CDR3aa: CASSSQLGGAGNEQYF
CDR3nt: TGTGCCAGCAGTTCCCAACTGGGGGGAGCGGGGAACGAGCAGTACTTC

v_gene: TRBV18
len: 12
d_gene: TRBD1
abundance: .
j_gene: TRBJ1-1
CDR3aa: CASSPQGAEAFF
CDR3nt: TGTGCCAGCTCACCCCAGGGGGCTGAAGCTTTCTTT

v_gene: TRBV6-5
len: 11
d_gene: TRBD1
abundance: .
j_gene: TRBJ2-7
CDR3aa: CASHRGHEQYF
CDR3nt: TGTGCCAGCCACAGGGGCCACGAGCAGTACTTC

v_gene: TRBV5-1
len: 16
d_gene: TRBD1
abundance: .
j_gene: TRBJ2-7
CDR3aa: CASSLDGQGSSYEQYF
CDR3nt: TGCGCCAGCAGCTTGGATGGACAGGGGAGCTCCTACGAGCAGTACTTC

v_gene: TRBV20-1
len: 15
d_gene: TRBD2
abundance: few
j_gene: TRBJ2-5
CDR3aa: CSAKPLAGVEETQYF
CDR3nt: TGCAGTGCCAAACCCCTAGCGGGTGTTGAAGAGACCCAGTACTTC

v_gene: TRBV7-7
len: 15
d_gene: TRBD2
abundance: .
j_gene: TRBJ2-7
CDR3aa: CASSQGLAENYEQYF
CDR3nt: TGTGCTAGCAGCCAAGGACTAGCGGAGAACTACGAGCAGTACTTC

v_gene: TRBV3-1
len: 14
d_gene: .
abundance: few
j_gene: TRBJ2-4
CDR3aa: CASSRGASGNIQYF
CDR3nt: TGTGCCAGCAGCCGGGGGGCTAGCGGAAACATTCAGTACTTC

v_gene: TRBV6-2/TRBV6-3
len: 15
d_gene: TRBD1
abundance: few
j_gene: TRBJ2-5
CDR3aa: CASSDRTGARLGQYF
CDR3nt: TGTGCCAGCAGTGACCGGACAGGGGCACGTTTGGGGCAGTACTTC

v_gene: TRBV4-3
len: 15
d_gene: .
abundance: many
j_gene: TRBJ2-7
CDR3aa: CASSQDREDSYEQYF
CDR3nt: TGCGCCAGCAGCCAAGATCGTGAAGATTCCTACGAGCAGTACTTC

v_gene: TRBV5-1
len: 14
d_gene: TRBD2
abundance: many
j_gene: TRBJ2-1
CDR3aa: CASSLTSGYNEQFF
CDR3nt: TGCGCCAGCAGCTTAACTAGCGGATACAATGAGCAGTTCTTC

v_gene: TRBV9
len: 17
d_gene: TRBD2
abundance: .
j_gene: TRBJ2-3
CDR3aa: CASTRGASGSFTDTQYF
CDR3nt: TGTGCCAGCACCAGGGGGGCTAGCGGGAGTTTCACAGATACGCAGTATTTT

v_gene: TRBV28
len: 12
d_gene: .
abundance: many
j_gene: TRBJ2-6
CDR3aa: CASRSGANVLTF
CDR3nt: TGTGCCAGTCGCTCTGGGGCCAACGTCCTGACTTTC

v_gene: TRBV7-9
len: 15
d_gene: TRBD2
abundance: many
j_gene: TRBJ2-7
CDR3aa: CASSRPSGGTYEQYF
CDR3nt: TGTGCCAGCAGCCGGCCTAGCGGGGGTACCTACGAGCAGTACTTC

v_gene: TRBV7-9
len: 15
d_gene: TRBD2
abundance: .
j_gene: TRBJ2-7
CDR3aa: CVSSFGGDYSYEQYF
CDR3nt: TGTGTCAGCAGCTTCGGTGGGGACTACTCCTACGAGCAGTACTTC

v_gene: TRBV3-1
len: 15
d_gene: TRBD2
abundance: .
j_gene: TRBJ2-7
CDR3aa: CASSHGTSGPYEQYF
CDR3nt: TGTGCCAGCAGCCATGGGACTAGCGGACCCTACGAGCAGTACTTC

v_gene: TRBV5-5
len: 15
d_gene: TRBD2
abundance: few
j_gene: TRBJ2-2
CDR3aa: CASSWTSGGSGELFF
CDR3nt: TGTGCCAGCAGTTGGACTAGCGGGGGTTCCGGGGAGCTGTTTTTT

v_gene: TRBV9
len: 18
d_gene: TRBD2
abundance: .
j_gene: TRBJ2-1
CDR3aa: CASSVEGTSAHPYNEQFF
CDR3nt: TGTGCCAGCAGCGTAGAGGGGACTAGCGCCCACCCCTACAATGAGCAGTTCTTC

v_gene: TRBV24-1
len: 16
d_gene: TRBD1
abundance: .
j_gene: TRBJ2-2
CDR3aa: CATSDAGQGNTGELFF
CDR3nt: TGTGCCACCAGTGACGCGGGACAGGGGAACACCGGGGAGCTGTTTTTT

v_gene: TRBV11-2
len: 15
d_gene: .
abundance: .
j_gene: TRBJ2-5
CDR3aa: CASSSVDTGAETQYF
CDR3nt: TGTGCCAGCAGCTCCGTAGATACCGGGGCGGAGACCCAGTACTTC

v_gene: TRBV5-1
len: 14
d_gene: TRBD2
abundance: .
j_gene: TRBJ2-7
CDR3aa: CASSSGTSGCEQYF
CDR3nt: TGCGCCAGCAGCTCCGGGACTAGCGGATGCGAGCAGTACTTC

v_gene: TRBV9
len: 13
d_gene: .
abundance: few
j_gene: TRBJ2-2
CDR3aa: CASSVGWEGELFF
CDR3nt: TGTGCCAGCAGCGTAGGATGGGAAGGGGAGCTGTTTTTT